One sample yielded the 16 T cell receptor beta chains listed below, sequenced in a study of blood T cell repertoires in COVID-19. Assay: immunoSEQ multiplex PCR; the TCRdb copy retains only in-frame clones and omits some. The sample records some 340,000 clones, roughly 80% being singletons. Sequenced sample: PBMCs or T cells enriched from blood (not recorded which). The receptors originated from a woman aged 50 to 60 who had recovered from COVID-19.

The J gene is TRBJ2-1, the V gene TRBV2, with D perhaps TRBD2 (5 bases). The germline V gene encodes CDR1 SNHLY and CDR2 FYNNEI. V dropped 9 bases and J dropped 8 bases, with 20 bases sitting between them. There are 14 residues in the CDR3. The CDR3 region has the DNA TGTGCCAGTGAGATTAGGTCCCTCGGGGATGAGCAGTTCTTC. Amino acid sequence: CASEIRSLGDEQFF.

At least ten counts were recorded for this clone. V and J are TRBV28 and TRBJ1-2; perhaps TRBD1 as D (5 bases). Germline loops: CDR1 MDHEN, CDR2 SYDVKM. This CDR3 contains 15 residues. V lost 5 bases and J 3 bases, leaving 16 bases between the germline ends. The CDR3, as DNA: TGTGCCAGCAGTCGAAGGACACCGAGTCACTATGGCTACACCTTC. Residues: CASSRRTPSHYGYTF.

The chain couples TRBV4-1 to TRBJ1-2; no definite D call. CDR1 and CDR2 from the germline V gene are MGHRA and YSYEKL. This CDR3 has 14 residues. With 0 bases removed from V and 1 base from J, the gap between germline ends came to 6 bases. The CDR3 is CASSQDGGNYGYTF. The CDR3 DNA reads TGCGCCAGCAGCCAAGATGGCGGTAACTATGGCTACACCTTC.

The chain recombines TRBV21-1 with TRBJ2-3; the D call in the table, TRBD2, was not verified against the DNA. TRBV21-1 is a pseudogene segment. The CDR3 covers 17 residues. CDR3 loop: CASSSPGTSVRTDTQYF. The CDR3 DNA is TGTGCCAGCAGCTCCCCCGGGACTAGCGTTCGCACAGATACGCAGTATTTT.

The chain carries TRBV4-1 and TRBJ1-1; no firm D call. The V and J ends lost 0 bases and 4 bases respectively, with 6 bases between them. This CDR3 has 13 amino acids. Germline CDR1 and CDR2: MGHRA and YSYEKL. The CDR3 nucleotides read TGCGCCAGCAGCCAAGACAGGCCCACTGAAGCTTTCTTT. Protein product: CASSQDRPTEAFF.

V and J are TRBV7-2 and TRBJ1-1; D is possibly TRBD1 (6 bases). With 4 bases removed from V and 1 base from J, the gap between germline ends came to 7 bases. Germline V CDR1 and CDR2: SGHTA, FQGNSA. The CDR3 runs to 13 residues. This CDR3 reads CASSWTENTEAFF. DNA for the CDR3: TGTGCCAGCAGCTGGACAGAGAACACTGAAGCTTTCTTT.

V is TRBV5-6 and J is TRBJ2-2; tentative D call: TRBD2 (5 bases). This CDR3 is built from 15 residues. The germline V and J ends were trimmed by 4 bases and 5 bases, with 15 bases remaining between them. CDR1 is SGHDT and CDR2 is YYEEEE in the germline V gene. The CDR3 region is CASSPWVSGTGELFF. The DNA of the CDR3 is TGTGCCAGCAGCCCGTGGGTCTCGGGGACCGGGGAGCTGTTTTTT.

The chain combines TRBV4-3 with TRBJ1-6, with TRBD1 matching 12 bases. This CDR3 is built from 17 residues. Germline V gene lookup returns CDR1 LGHNA and CDR2 YSLEER. The V and J ends lost 2 bases and 7 bases, in that order; junction bases with no gene match: 6. CDR3 protein: CASSQLGQGAWNSPLHF. For the CDR3, the DNA is TGCGCCAGCAGCCAATTGGGACAGGGGGCCTGGAATTCACCCCTCCACTTT.

V is TRBV9 and J is TRBJ2-5; TRBD2 matches 7 bases. The germline gives CDR1 SGDLS, CDR2 YYNGEE. This CDR3 has 14 amino acids. Trimming at V came to 0 bases and at J to 3 bases, leaving 2 bases not matched to a gene. The chain's CDR3 is CASSVGLAEETQYF. The CDR3, as DNA: TGTGCCAGCAGCGTAGGGCTAGCGGAAGAGACCCAGTACTTC.

This sequence joins TRBV2 and TRBJ1-6; 9 nucleotides agree with TRBD1. This CDR3 region has 14 residues. Germline trimming cut 8 bases from V and 9 bases from J; bases unmatched to any gene: 8. In germline, CDR1 is SNHLY, CDR2 FYNNEI. This chain's CDR3 is CASAPGTGTSPLHF. DNA for the CDR3: TGTGCCAGCGCCCCCGGGACAGGGACTTCACCCCTCCACTTT.

This chain links TRBV7-2 with TRBJ2-7; no definite D call. Germline V lookup: CDR1 SGHTA, CDR2 FQGNSA. Trimming pared 3 bases from V and 4 bases from J, leaving 13 bases between. This CDR3 has 14 amino acids. CDR3 DNA: TGTGCCAGCAGCTTTAACCCTACAGTATACGAGCAGTACTTC. Translating it yields CASSFNPTVYEQYF.

The rearrangement uses TRBV7-8 and TRBJ2-7, with 10 bases matching TRBD2. CDR3 length: 13 amino acids. CDR1 is SGHVS, CDR2 FQNEAQ, per germline. The V segment lost 9 bases and the J segment 9 bases; nucleotides outside the gene matches: 11. The CDR3 DNA reads as TGTGCCAGTAAACTAGCGGGGCCTGGGGGGCAGTACTTC. It codes for CASKLAGPGGQYF.

The sample holds a few counts of this clone. The chain uses TRBV30 and TRBJ2-7; D is unclear. V shed 0 bases and J shed 1 base, with 7 bases lying between them. The CDR3 has 13 residues. The germline gives CDR1 GTSNPN, CDR2 SVGIG (reference sequence). CDR3: CAWSVHGSYEQYF. Written as DNA, the CDR3 is TGTGCCTGGAGTGTTCACGGTTCCTACGAGCAGTACTTC.

The chain recombines TRBV6-2 or TRBV6-3 with TRBJ1-6, with D unresolved. V was shortened by 6 bases and J by 9 bases, with 21 bases between the two germline ends. This CDR3 is 16 amino acids long. Germline CDR1 reads MNHEY; CDR2 reads SVGEGT. In nucleotides, the CDR3 is TGTGCCAGCAGCCTCCCCCGAGGGCTTGTACCTTCACCCCTCCACTTT. This sequence encodes CASSLPRGLVPSPLHF.

The chain employs TRBV2 and TRBJ1-2, with D unresolved. The CDR3 has 13 residues. The V gene's germline CDR1 is SNHLY and CDR2 FYNNEI. Trimming removed 7 bases at V and 6 bases at J, with 15 bases between. In DNA form, the CDR3 reads TGTGCCAGCACGATCTTTCGGGTTGATGGCTACACCTTC. Its protein product is CASTIFRVDGYTF.

This chain joins TRBV19 and TRBJ2-1, with 8 bases identical to TRBD2. After removal of 5 bases from V and 7 bases from J, the junction contained 13 bases not matched to a gene. Germline assignment: CDR1 LNHDA and CDR2 SQIVND (reference sequence). The CDR3 loop spans 16 amino acids. CDR3 sequence reads: CASSDDRLAIRNEQFF. CDR3 coding DNA: TGTGCCAGTAGTGATGATCGACTAGCGATTAGGAATGAGCAGTTCTTC.